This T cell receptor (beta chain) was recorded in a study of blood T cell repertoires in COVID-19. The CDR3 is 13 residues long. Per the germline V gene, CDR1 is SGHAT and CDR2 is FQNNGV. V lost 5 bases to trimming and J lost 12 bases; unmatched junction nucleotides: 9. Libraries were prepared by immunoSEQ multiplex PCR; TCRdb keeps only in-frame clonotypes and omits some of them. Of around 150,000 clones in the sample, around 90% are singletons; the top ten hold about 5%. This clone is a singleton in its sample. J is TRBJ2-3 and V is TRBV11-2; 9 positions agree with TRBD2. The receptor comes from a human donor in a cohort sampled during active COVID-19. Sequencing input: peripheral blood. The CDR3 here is CASSGEPGLAQYF. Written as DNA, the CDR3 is TGTGCCAGCAGCGGAGAACCGGGACTAGCCCAGTATTTT.